This T cell receptor (beta chain) derives from a study of spatial heterogeneity in lung cancer. About the study: Unique TCR and UMI combinations averaged more than ten appearances each in raw reads.

By share of the sample, this clonotype is large. TCRdb re-called the 5' RACE reads with MiXCR, one entry per CDR3 protein. The sample includes thousands of distinct CDR3 sequences, about 16% of them seen just once. Time point here: sample taken at primary tumor resection. From tumor, nontumor lung or frozen PBMC, whole RNA was taken unsorted for sequencing. The donors, approximately 66 patients with untreated early-stage non-small cell lung cancer, provided the samples. The CDR3 contains 17 residues. Trimming removed 3 bases at V and 3 bases at J, with 20 bases between. The clonotype originates from a male donor with early-stage non-small cell lung cancer. This chain links TRBV12-3 or TRBV12-4 with TRBJ1-1; tentatively, D is TRBD1 (6 bases). The sample in question was normal lung tissue next to the tumor, obtained at surgery. Written as DNA, the CDR3 is TGTGCCAGCAGTTTCCAAGCCACGGGGGCTCATCACACTGAAGCTTTCTTT. This codes for CASSFQATGAHHTEAFF.